Listed here are 18 T cell receptor beta chains from one sample, sequenced in a study of shared clonotypes between healthy human individuals. The repertoire was sequenced with immunoSEQ multiplex PCR; TCRdb's copy has only in-frame clones and lacks some. The repertoire includes around 1,000,000 clones, 60% to 80% of them detected once, and almost 0.9% sits in the top ten. The sample taken for sequencing was memory CD4+ T cells from PBMCs. The subset: CD45RA-negative fraction. These receptor sequences come from a young man in good health. Some clones in this sample may be carry-over from other donors' samples.

The chain employs TRBV10-1 and TRBJ2-7; 7 nucleotides match TRBD1. The V segment lost 4 bases and the J segment 8 bases; nucleotides outside the gene matches: 5. This CDR3 has 12 residues. CDR1 is WNHNN, CDR2 SYGVQD, per germline (reference sequence). The CDR3 nucleotides read TGCGCCAGCAGTGGGATACAGGGGAAGCAGTACTTC. It yields the protein CASSGIQGKQYF.

V usage is TRBV28 and J usage is TRBJ2-5; D remains ambiguous. The V and J ends lost 1 base and 3 bases respectively, with 6 bases between them. Germline V gene sequence: CDR1 MDHEN, CDR2 SYDVKM. This CDR3 comprises 13 residues. The CDR3: CASSLFSKETQYF. The CDR3 DNA reads as TGTGCCAGCAGTTTATTCAGCAAAGAGACCCAGTACTTC. Full variable domain (remainder filled in from reference TRBV28 and TRBJ2-5): DVKVTQSSRYLVKRTGEKVFLECVQDMDHENMFWYRQDPGLGLRLIYFSYDVKMKEKGDIPEGYSVSREKKERFSLILESASTNQTSMYLCASSLFSKETQYFGPGTRLLVL.

The chain employs TRBV7-6 and TRBJ1-1; maybe TRBD1 (6 bases). Trimming removed 5 bases from V and 4 bases from J, with 23 bases in between. Germline V gene data show CDR1 as SGHVS and CDR2 as FNYEAQ. The CDR3 sequence is 17 residues long. The CDR3 loop reads CASSPTWTENKGTEAFF. DNA for the CDR3: TGTGCCAGCAGCCCTACTTGGACAGAGAATAAAGGCACTGAAGCTTTCTTT.

The J gene is TRBJ2-2, the V gene TRBV5-6; D gene unclear. Germline-derived CDR1 and CDR2 are SGHDT and YYEEEE. CDR3 size: 15 residues. Trimming removed 0 bases at V and 6 bases at J, with 12 bases between. The CDR3 is CASSLAPSGAGELFF. The CDR3 bases are TGTGCCAGCAGCTTGGCGCCTTCGGGCGCCGGGGAGCTGTTTTTT.

Regarding this clone: Within the sample, other DNA sequences also encode this same CDR3. The gene calls are TRBV7-3 and TRBJ2-1; 11 bases agree with TRBD2. The CDR3 consists of 15 residues. The germline V gene encodes CDR1 SGHTA and CDR2 FQGTGA. V trimming: 5 bases; J trimming: 4 bases; junction bases outside the gene matches: 4. The CDR3 sequence: CASSPGTSGYNEQFF. In nucleotides, the CDR3 is TGTGCCAGCAGCCCCGGGACTAGCGGATACAATGAGCAGTTCTTC.

This rearrangement joins TRBV9 to TRBJ1-3, with D hard to call. The CDR3 has 15 residues. In germline, CDR1 is SGDLS, CDR2 YYNGEE. V was cut by 3 bases and J by 3 bases, with 13 bases left in between. For the CDR3, the DNA is TGTGCCAGCAGCGATCGACTCGGGGATGGAAACACCATATATTTT. Protein sequence: CASSDRLGDGNTIYF.

The chain has TRBV2 and TRBJ2-7; D unclear. CDR3 length equals 16 residues. The germline CDR1 and CDR2 sequences are SNHLY and FYNNEI. Between the trimmed V and J ends, which lost 1 base and 3 bases, there was a span of 16 bases. The DNA for the CDR3 is TGTGCCAGCAGTGAAGAAAGGGAAAAGATAGTCTACGAGCAGTACTTC. Translating gives CASSEEREKIVYEQYF. Variable domain in full (rest from reference TRBV2 and TRBJ2-7): EPEVTQTPSHQVTQMGQEVILRCVPISNHLYFYWYRQILGQKVEFLVSFYNNEISEKSEIFDDQFSVERPDGSNFTLKIRSTKLEDSAMYFCASSEEREKIVYEQYFGPGTRLTVT.

This sequence joins TRBV25-1 and TRBJ2-2; D may be TRBD2 (6 bases). The germline V and J ends were trimmed by 7 bases and 2 bases, with 14 bases remaining between them. The CDR3 extends over 15 amino acids. The germline gives CDR1 MGHDK, CDR2 SYGVNS. CDR3 loop: CASTPSGRNTGELFF. DNA for the CDR3: TGTGCCAGCACCCCCAGCGGGCGTAACACCGGGGAGCTGTTTTTT.

J is TRBJ2-5 and V is TRBV5-1; 9 nucleotides line up with TRBD2. CDR1 is SGHRS and CDR2 is YFSETQ in the germline V gene. Unmatched junction bases numbered 8, after V lost 0 bases and J lost 5 bases. The CDR3 loop spans 16 amino acids. The CDR3 reads CASSLGVAGVGETQYF. CDR3 nucleotide sequence: TGCGCCAGCAGCTTGGGGGTAGCGGGAGTTGGGGAGACCCAGTACTTC.

The table lists this clone with a count of one. The V and J genes are TRBV29-1 and TRBJ2-5, with a weak D call TRBD2 (6 bases). Trimming stripped 3 bases from V and 5 bases from J, with 16 bases between. The germline gives CDR1 SQVTM, CDR2 ANQGSEA. The CDR3 is made up of 14 amino acids. CDR3 in amino acids: CSVDEGGGGETQYF. CDR3 DNA: TGCAGCGTTGACGAGGGAGGAGGAGGCGAGACCCAGTACTTC. The full variable domain, with the rest looked up from reference TRBV29-1 and TRBJ2-5, is SAVISQKPSRDICQRGTSLTIQCQVDSQVTMMFWYRQQPGQSLTLIATANQGSEATYESGFVIDKFPISRPNLTFSTLTVSNMSPEDSSIYLCSVDEGGGGETQYFGPGTRLLVL.

The rearrangement joins TRBV6-6 to TRBJ2-3, with D perhaps matching TRBD2 (5 bases). Trimming cost V 6 bases and J 2 bases, with 9 bases left between them. The germline CDR1 and CDR2 sequences are MNHNY and SVGAGI (reference sequence). The CDR3 is 13 residues long. In DNA form, the CDR3 reads TGTGCCAGCAGACGAGCGGCCACAGATACGCAGTATTTT. The encoded protein is CASRRAATDTQYF.

CDR3 DNA: TGTGCCAGCAGTTTGGTCCGGGACAGGATACGATTGGCCTCACACGAGCAGTACTTC. This sequence encodes CASSLVRDRIRLASHEQYF. The genes are TRBV28 and TRBJ2-7; 8 bases fit TRBD1. CDR1 and CDR2 from the germline V gene are MDHEN and SYDVKM. The length of the CDR3 is 19 residues. V lost 3 bases, J lost 5 bases, and 21 bases stayed unmatched. The full variable domain, its missing parts supplied by reference TRBV28 and TRBJ2-7, is DVKVTQSSRYLVKRTGEKVFLECVQDMDHENMFWYRQDPGLGLRLIYFSYDVKMKEKGDIPEGYSVSREKKERFSLILESASTNQTSMYLCASSLVRDRIRLASHEQYFGPGTRLTVT.

This chain connects TRBV18 to TRBJ2-7, with TRBD2 as a possible D gene (6 bases). CDR1 KGHSH and CDR2 LQKENI come from the germline V gene. The CDR3 covers 14 residues. V lost 4 bases to trimming and J lost 2 bases, with 12 bases between them. The CDR3 sequence is CASSQLGGTYEQYF. The CDR3 region has the DNA TGTGCCAGCTCACAGCTTGGGGGGACCTACGAGCAGTACTTC.

This chain uses TRBV18 with TRBJ2-7, with 7 bases that match TRBD1. V trimming: 10 bases; J trimming: 6 bases; junction bases outside the gene matches: 9. The germline V gene encodes CDR1 KGHSH and CDR2 LQKENI. The CDR3 is 12 residues long. Here the CDR3 DNA reads TGTGCCAACTCCCAAGGGGGCGGCGAGCAGTACTTC. As protein: CANSQGGGEQYF.

The rearrangement uses TRBV10-2 and TRBJ2-5; D remains ambiguous. CDR1 and CDR2 from the germline V gene are WSHSY and SAAADI. The CDR3 is made up of 14 amino acids. The germline V and J ends were trimmed by 0 bases and 4 bases, with 9 bases remaining between them. CDR3 amino acids: CASSESWVSETQYF. The CDR3 bases are TGCGCCAGCAGTGAGTCGTGGGTTTCAGAGACCCAGTACTTC.

Of note for this clone: One end of the junction does not line up with germline, which may come from a read error. The chain carries TRBV13 and TRBJ2-5; D is perhaps TRBD1 (5 bases). Germline V CDR1 and CDR2: PRHDT, FYEKMQ (reference sequence). The CDR3 has 13 amino acids. The CDR3 spells CASSNRYQETQYF. The CDR3 region has the DNA TGTGCCAGCAGCAACAGGTACCAGGAGACCCAGTACTTC.

This clone was found a few times. The chain employs TRBV30 and TRBJ1-2; D is possibly TRBD1 (6 bases). Trimming removed 2 bases from V and 5 bases from J, with 15 bases in between. The length of the CDR3 is 14 residues. Germline CDR1 GTSNPN, CDR2 SVGIG (reference sequence). This chain's CDR3 is CAWSQGGTLYGYTF. Here the CDR3 DNA reads TGTGCCTGGAGTCAAGGGGGTACACTTTATGGCTACACCTTC.

The V and J genes are TRBV7-2 and TRBJ1-5; the D is unclear. The CDR3 has 15 amino acids. In germline, CDR1 is SGHTA, CDR2 FQGNSA. Trimming took off 2 bases at V and 5 bases at J, with 13 bases between the two ends. CDR3 residues: CASSLSPVSHQPQHF. DNA for the CDR3: TGTGCCAGCAGCTTATCCCCCGTAAGTCATCAGCCCCAGCATTTT.